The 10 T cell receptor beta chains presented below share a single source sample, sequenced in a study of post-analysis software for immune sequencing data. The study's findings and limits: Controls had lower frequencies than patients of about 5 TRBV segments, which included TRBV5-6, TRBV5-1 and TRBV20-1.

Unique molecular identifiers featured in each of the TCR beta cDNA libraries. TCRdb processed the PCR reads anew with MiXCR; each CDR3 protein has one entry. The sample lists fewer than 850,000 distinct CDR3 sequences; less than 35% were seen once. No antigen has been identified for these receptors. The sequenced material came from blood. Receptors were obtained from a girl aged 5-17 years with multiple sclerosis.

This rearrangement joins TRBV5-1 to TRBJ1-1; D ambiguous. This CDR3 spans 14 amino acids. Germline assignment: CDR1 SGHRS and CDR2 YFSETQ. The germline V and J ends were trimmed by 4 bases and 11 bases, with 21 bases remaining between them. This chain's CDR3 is CASSANLDRPLAFF. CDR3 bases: TGCGCCAGCAGCGCTAATCTGGACCGGCCTTTGGCTTTCTTT.

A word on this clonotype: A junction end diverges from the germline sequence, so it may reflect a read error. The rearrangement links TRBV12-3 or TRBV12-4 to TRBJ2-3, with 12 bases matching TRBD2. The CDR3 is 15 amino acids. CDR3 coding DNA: TGTGCCAGCAGTTACGGACTAGCGGGACCAGATGCGCAGTATTTT. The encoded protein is CASSYGLAGPDAQYF.

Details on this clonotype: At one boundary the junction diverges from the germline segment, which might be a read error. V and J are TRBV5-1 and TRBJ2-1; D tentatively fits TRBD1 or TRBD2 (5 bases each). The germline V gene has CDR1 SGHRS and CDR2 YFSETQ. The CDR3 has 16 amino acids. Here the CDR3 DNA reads TGCGCCAGCAGCTTGGTATCAGGGAGCTCCTACAAAGAGCAGTTCTTC. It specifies CASSLVSGSSYKEQFF.

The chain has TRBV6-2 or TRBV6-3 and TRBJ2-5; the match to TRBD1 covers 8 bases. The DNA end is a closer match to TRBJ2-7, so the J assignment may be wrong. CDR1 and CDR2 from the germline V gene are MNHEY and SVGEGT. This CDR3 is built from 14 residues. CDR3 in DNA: TGTGCCAGCAGTCCGGGACAGGTGGGATACGAGCAGTACTTC. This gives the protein CASSPGQVGYEQYF.

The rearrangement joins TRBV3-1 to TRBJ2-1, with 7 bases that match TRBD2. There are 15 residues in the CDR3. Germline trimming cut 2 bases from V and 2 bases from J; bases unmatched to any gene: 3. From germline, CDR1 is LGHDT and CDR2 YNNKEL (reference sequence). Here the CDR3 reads CASSQLAEAYNEQFF. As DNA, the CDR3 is TGTGCCAGCAGCCAACTAGCGGAGGCCTACAATGAGCAGTTCTTC.

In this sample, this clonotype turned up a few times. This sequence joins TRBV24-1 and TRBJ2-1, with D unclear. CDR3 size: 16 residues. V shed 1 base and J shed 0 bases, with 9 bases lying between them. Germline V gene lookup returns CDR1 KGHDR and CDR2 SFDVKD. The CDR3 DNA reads TGTGCCACCAGTGATTTCACAACAAGCTCCTACAATGAGCAGTTCTTC. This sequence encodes CATSDFTTSSYNEQFF.

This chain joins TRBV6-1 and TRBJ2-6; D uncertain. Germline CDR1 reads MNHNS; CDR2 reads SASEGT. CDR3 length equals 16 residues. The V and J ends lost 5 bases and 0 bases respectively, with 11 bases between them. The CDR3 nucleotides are TGTGCCAGCAGTCAACTTGTGAGCTCTGGGGCCAACGTCCTGACTTTC. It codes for CASSQLVSSGANVLTF.

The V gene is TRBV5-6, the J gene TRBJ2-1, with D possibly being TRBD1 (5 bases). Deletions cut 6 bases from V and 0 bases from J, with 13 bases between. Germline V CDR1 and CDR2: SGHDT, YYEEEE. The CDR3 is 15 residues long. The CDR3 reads CASTRTPVSYNEQFF. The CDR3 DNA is TGTGCCAGCACCAGGACACCGGTCTCCTACAATGAGCAGTTCTTC.

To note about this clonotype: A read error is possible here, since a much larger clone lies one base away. The CDR3 bases are TGCGCCAGCGGAGGGGCGAGCTCCCACAATGAGCAGTTCTTC. Translating it yields CASGGASSHNEQFF. The chain joins TRBV5-1 to TRBJ2-1, with a possible D match to TRBD2 (6 bases). The CDR3 covers 14 residues. CDR1 is SGHRS, CDR2 YFSETQ, per germline. Filled out from reference TRBV5-1 and TRBJ2-1, the complete variable domain reads KAGVTQTPRYLIKTRGQQVTLSCSPISGHRSVSWYQQTPGQGLQFLFEYFSETQRNKGNFPGRFSGRQFSNSRSEMNVSTLELGDSALYLCASGGASSHNEQFFGPGTRLTVL.

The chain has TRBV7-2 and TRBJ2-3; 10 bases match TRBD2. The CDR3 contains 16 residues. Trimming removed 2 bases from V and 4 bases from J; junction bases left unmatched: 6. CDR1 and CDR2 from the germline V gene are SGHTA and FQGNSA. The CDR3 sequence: CASSLFSSGSADTQYF. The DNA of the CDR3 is TGTGCCAGCAGCTTATTTTCTAGCGGGAGTGCAGATACGCAGTATTTT.